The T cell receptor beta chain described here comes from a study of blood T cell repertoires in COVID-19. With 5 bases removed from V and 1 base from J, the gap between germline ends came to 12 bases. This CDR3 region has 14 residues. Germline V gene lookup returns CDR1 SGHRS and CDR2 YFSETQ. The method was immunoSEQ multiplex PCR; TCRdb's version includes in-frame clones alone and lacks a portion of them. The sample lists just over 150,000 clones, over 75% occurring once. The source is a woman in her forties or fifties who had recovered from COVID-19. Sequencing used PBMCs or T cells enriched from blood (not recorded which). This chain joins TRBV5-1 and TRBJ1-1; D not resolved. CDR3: CASSLRASNTEAFF. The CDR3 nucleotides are TGCGCCAGCAGTCTGAGGGCCTCGAACACTGAAGCTTTCTTT. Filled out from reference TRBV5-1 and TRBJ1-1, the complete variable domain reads KAGVTQTPRYLIKTRGQQVTLSCSPISGHRSVSWYQQTPGQGLQFLFEYFSETQRNKGNFPGRFSGRQFSNSRSEMNVSTLELGDSALYLCASSLRASNTEAFFGQGTRLTVV.